This T cell receptor (beta chain) was observed in a study of molecular identifiers for immune sequencing clone quantification. Sorting defined naive CD8 T cells as CD8+CD4-CCR7+CD45RA+. CDR1 is MNHEY and CDR2 is SMNVEV in the germline V gene (reference sequence). The CDR3 extends over 16 amino acids. V shed 4 bases and J 0 bases; nucleotides not matched to a gene: 7. MiXCR was run by TCRdb on the PCR reads, yielding one entry per CDR3 protein. The table lists approximately 630,000 distinct CDR3 sequences, over 25% of them singletons, with 0.78% in the top ten. V gene TRBV27 combines with J gene TRBJ2-7; 9 bases line up with TRBD1. Specimen: naive CD8+ T cells from blood, with Jurkat cell RNA spiked in. The subset: FACS-sorted CD8+CD4-CCR7+CD45RA+ naive T cells. The source is a human donor in good health. Some libraries in this study had Jurkat cell RNA spiked in. The CDR3, as DNA: TGTGCCAGCAGTTCCCCCGGGACAGGGCCCTCCTACGAGCAGTACTTC. It encodes CASSSPGTGPSYEQYF.